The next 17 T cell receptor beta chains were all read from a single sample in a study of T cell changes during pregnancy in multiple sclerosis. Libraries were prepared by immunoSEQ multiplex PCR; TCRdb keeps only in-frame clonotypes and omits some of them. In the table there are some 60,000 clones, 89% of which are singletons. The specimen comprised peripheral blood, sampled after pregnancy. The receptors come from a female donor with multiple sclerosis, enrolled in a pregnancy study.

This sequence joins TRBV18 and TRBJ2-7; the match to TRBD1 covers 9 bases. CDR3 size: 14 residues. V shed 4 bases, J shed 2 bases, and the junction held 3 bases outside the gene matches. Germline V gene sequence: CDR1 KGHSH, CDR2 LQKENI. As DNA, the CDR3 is TGTGCCAGCTCACAAAGACAGGGGGCCTACGAGCAGTACTTC. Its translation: CASSQRQGAYEQYF.

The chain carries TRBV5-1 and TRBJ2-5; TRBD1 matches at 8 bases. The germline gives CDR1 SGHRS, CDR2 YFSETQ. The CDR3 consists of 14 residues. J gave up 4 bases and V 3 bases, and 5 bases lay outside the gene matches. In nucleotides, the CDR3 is TGCGCCAGCAGCTCACCACAGGGGGGAGAGACCCAGTACTTC. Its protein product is CASSSPQGGETQYF.

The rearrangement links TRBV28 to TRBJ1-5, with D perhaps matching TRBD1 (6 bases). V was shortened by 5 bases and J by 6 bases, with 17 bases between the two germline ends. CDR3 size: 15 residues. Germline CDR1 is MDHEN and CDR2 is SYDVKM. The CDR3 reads CASSILTGTRQPQHF. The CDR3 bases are TGTGCCAGCAGTATACTTACAGGGACACGTCAGCCCCAGCATTTT.

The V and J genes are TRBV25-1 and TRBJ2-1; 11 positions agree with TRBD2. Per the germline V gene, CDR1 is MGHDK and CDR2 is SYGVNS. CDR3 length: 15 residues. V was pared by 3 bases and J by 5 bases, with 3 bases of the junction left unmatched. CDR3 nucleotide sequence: TGTGCCAGCAGTGATTTGACTAGCGGGGACAATGAGCAGTTCTTC. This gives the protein CASSDLTSGDNEQFF.

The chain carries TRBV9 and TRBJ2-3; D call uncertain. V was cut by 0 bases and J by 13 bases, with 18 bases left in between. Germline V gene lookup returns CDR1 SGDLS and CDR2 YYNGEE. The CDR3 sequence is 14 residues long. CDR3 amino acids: CASSVALSLTPEYF. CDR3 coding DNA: TGTGCCAGCAGCGTAGCCCTTAGCTTAACCCCCGAGTATTTT.

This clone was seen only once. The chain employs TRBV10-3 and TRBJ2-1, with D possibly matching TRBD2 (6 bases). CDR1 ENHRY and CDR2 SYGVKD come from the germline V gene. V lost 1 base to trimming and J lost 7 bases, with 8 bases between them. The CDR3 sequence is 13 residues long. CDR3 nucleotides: TGTGCCATCAGTGAGTTTGGAGGGAATGAGCAGTTCTTC. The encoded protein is CAISEFGGNEQFF.

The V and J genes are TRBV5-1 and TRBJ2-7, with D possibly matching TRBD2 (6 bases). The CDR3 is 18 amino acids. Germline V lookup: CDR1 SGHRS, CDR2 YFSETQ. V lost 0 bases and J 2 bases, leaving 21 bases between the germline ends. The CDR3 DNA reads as TGCGCCAGCAGCTTGGGCGGGGCCCCAAAGGGTTGGGCCTACGAGCAGTACTTC. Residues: CASSLGGAPKGWAYEQYF. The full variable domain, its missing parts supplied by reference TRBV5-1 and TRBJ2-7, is KAGVTQTPRYLIKTRGQQVTLSCSPISGHRSVSWYQQTPGQGLQFLFEYFSETQRNKGNFPGRFSGRQFSNSRSEMNVSTLELGDSALYLCASSLGGAPKGWAYEQYFGPGTRLTVT.

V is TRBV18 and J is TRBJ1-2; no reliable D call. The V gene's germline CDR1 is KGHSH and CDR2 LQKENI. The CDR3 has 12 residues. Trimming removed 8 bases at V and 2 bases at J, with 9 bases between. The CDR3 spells CASRTGNYGYTF. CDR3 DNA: TGTGCCAGCCGAACGGGGAACTATGGCTACACCTTC.

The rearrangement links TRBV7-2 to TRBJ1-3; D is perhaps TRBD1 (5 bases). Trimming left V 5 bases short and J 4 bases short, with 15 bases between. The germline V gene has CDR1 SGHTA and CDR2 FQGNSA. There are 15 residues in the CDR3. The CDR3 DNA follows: TGTGCCAGCAGCCTCGACAGCACTCGAGGAAACACCATATATTTT. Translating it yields CASSLDSTRGNTIYF.

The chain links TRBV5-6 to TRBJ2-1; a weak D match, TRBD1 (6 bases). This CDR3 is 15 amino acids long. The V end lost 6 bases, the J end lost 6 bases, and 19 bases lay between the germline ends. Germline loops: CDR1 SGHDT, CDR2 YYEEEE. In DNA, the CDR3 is TGTGCCAGCATACTTCAGGGGAAGGGGATCAATGAGCAGTTCTTC. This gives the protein CASILQGKGINEQFF.

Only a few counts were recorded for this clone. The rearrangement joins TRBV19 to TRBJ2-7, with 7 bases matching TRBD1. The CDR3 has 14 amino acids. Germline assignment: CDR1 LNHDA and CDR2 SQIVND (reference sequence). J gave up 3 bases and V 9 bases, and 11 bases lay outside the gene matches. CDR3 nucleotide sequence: TGTGCCAGCCGCAGGGGGTCAGCGGACTACGAGCAGTACTTC. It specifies CASRRGSADYEQYF.

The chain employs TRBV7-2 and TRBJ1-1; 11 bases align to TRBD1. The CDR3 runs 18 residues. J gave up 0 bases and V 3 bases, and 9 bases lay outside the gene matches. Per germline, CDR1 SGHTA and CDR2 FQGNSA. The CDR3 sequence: CASSFSPRTGGVNTEAFF. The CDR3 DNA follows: TGTGCCAGCAGCTTCTCTCCCAGGACAGGGGGCGTGAACACTGAAGCTTTCTTT.

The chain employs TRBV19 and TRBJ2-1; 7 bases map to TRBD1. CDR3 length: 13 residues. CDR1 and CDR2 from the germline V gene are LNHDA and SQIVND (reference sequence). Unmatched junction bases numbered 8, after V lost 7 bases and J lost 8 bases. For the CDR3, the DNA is TGTGCCAGTAACCCGACAGGGATGGATGAGCAGTTCTTC. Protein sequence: CASNPTGMDEQFF.

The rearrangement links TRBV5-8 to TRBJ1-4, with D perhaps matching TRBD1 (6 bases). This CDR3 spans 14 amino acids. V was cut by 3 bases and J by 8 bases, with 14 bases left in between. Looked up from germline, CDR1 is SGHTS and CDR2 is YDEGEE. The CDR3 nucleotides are TGTGCCAGCAGCTCCCACAGGGTAGGCGAAAAACTGTTTTTT. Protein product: CASSSHRVGEKLFF. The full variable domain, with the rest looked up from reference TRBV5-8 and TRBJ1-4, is EAGVTQSPTHLIKTRGQQATLRCSPISGHTSVYWYQQALGLGLQFLLWYDEGEERNRGNFPPRFSGRQFPNYSSELNVNALELEDSALYLCASSSHRVGEKLFFGSGTQLSVL.

CDR3 coding DNA: TGTGCCAGTAGCTCAACTTACAGGGGGGCGCAGTATTTT. This encodes CASSSTYRGAQYF. This chain connects TRBV19 to TRBJ2-3, with 8 bases matching TRBD1. V lost 6 bases to trimming and J lost 10 bases; unmatched junction nucleotides: 9. Germline V gene data show CDR1 as LNHDA and CDR2 as SQIVND (reference sequence). The CDR3 is made up of 13 amino acids.

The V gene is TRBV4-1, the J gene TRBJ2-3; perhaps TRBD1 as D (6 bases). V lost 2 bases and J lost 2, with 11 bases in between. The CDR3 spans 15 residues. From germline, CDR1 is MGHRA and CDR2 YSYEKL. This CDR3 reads CASSQLGAYTDTQYF. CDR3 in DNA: TGCGCCAGCAGCCAACTGGGGGCCTACACAGATACGCAGTATTTT.

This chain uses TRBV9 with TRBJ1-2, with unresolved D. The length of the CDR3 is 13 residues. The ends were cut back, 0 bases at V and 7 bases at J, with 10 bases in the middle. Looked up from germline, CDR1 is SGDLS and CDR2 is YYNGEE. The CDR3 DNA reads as TGTGCCAGCAGCGTAGGCTTTGGGAGTGGCTACACCTTC. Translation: CASSVGFGSGYTF.